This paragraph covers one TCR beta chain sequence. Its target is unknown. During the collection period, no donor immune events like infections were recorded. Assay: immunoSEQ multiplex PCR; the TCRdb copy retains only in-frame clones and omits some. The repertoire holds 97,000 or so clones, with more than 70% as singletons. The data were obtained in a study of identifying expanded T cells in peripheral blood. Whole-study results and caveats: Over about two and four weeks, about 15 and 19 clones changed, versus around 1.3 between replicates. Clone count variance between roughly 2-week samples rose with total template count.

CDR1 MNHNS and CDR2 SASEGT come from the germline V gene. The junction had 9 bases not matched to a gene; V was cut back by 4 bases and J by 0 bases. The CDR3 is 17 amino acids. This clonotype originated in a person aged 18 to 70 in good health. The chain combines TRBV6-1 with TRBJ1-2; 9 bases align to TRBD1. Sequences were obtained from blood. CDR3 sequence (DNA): TGTGCCAGCAGTGTACAGGGGGCGCGTGGGGCTAACTATGGCTACACCTTC. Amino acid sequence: CASSVQGARGANYGYTF.